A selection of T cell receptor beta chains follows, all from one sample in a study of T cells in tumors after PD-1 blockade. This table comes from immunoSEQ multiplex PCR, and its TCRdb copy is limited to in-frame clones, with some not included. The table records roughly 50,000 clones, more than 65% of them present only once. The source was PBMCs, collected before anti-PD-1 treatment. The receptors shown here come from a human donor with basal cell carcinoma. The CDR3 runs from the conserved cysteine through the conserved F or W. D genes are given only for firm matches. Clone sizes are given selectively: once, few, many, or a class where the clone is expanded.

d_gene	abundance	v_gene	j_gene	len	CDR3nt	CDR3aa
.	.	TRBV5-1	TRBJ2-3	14	TGCGCCAGCAGCCCCGCGGGTTCGGGAGATACGCAGTATTTT	CASSPAGSGDTQYF
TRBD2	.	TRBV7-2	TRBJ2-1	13	TGTGCCAGCAGCTTAGCGTGGCGGGGGGAGCAGTTCTTC	CASSLAWRGEQFF
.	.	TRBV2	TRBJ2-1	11	TGTGCCAGCAGCGTGAACAATGAGCAGTTCTTC	CASSVNNEQFF
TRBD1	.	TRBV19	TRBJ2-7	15	TGTGCCAGTAGTATCAGGGCAGGGGGTGCCTACGAGCAGTACTTC	CASSIRAGGAYEQYF
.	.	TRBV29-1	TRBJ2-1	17	TGCAGCGCGCCGGGACGGCTAAATGTCCCCTCCTACAATGAGCAGTTCTTC	CSAPGRLNVPSYNEQFF
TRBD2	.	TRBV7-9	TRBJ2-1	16	TGTGCCAGCAGCTTAGACTCAGCGGGGGGGATCAATGAGCAGTTCTTC	CASSLDSAGGINEQFF
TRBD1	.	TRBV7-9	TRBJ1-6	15	TGTGCCAGCAGCCCAAGACAGGGAGATAATTCACCCCTCCACTTT	CASSPRQGDNSPLHF
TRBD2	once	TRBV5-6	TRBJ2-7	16	TGTGCCAGCAGCTTCCCCTTCGGGGGGACCTACTACGAGCAGTACTTC	CASSFPFGGTYYEQYF
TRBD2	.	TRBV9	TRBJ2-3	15	TGTGCCAGCAGCGTTAGCGGGGGGCGGGCAGATACGCAGTATTTT	CASSVSGGRADTQYF
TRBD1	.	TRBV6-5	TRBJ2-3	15	TGTGCCAGCAGTTACATGGCAGGGGGAACAGATACGCAGTATTTT	CASSYMAGGTDTQYF
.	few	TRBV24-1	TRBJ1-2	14	TGTGCCACCAGTGATTCGGACATCGTCTATGGCTACACCTTC	CATSDSDIVYGYTF
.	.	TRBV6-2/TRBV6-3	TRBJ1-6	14	TGTGCCAGCAGCGATTACGGAAGGGTTTCACCCCTCCACTTT	CASSDYGRVSPLHF
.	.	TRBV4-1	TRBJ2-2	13	TGCGCCAGCAGCCAAGAGGAGGGGGGGGAGCTGTTTTTT	CASSQEEGGELFF
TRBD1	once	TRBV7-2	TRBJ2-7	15	TGTGCCAGCAGCCCGAGGCGGGACAGGGGTTACGAGCAGTACTTC	CASSPRRDRGYEQYF
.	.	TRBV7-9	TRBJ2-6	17	TGTGCCAGCAGCTTACTCACCTCGAATAGTGGGGCCAACGTCCTGACTTTC	CASSLLTSNSGANVLTF
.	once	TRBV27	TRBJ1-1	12	TGTGCCAGCAGCGAACAGGGCACTGAAGCTTTCTTT	CASSEQGTEAFF
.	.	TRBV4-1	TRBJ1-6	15	TGCGCCAGCAGCCAAGATCACACTCGAAATTCACCCCTCCACTTT	CASSQDHTRNSPLHF
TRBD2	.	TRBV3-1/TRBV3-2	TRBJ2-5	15	TGTGCCAGCAGCCGGACTAGCGGGGGAAGTGAGACCCAGTACTTC	CASSRTSGGSETQYF
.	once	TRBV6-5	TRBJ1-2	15	TGTGCCAGCAGTCCCACCCGGACGTATGACTATGGCTACACCTTC	CASSPTRTYDYGYTF
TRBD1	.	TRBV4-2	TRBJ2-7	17	TGTGCCAGCAGCCAAGGCCGGGACAGGGGCATTGCCTACGAGCAGTACTTC	CASSQGRDRGIAYEQYF
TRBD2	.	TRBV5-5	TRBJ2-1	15	TGTGCCAGCAGTCGACTAGCGGGGCCGGGGAATGAGCAGTTCTTC	CASSRLAGPGNEQFF
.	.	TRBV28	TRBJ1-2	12	TGTGCCAGCAGTTTAGAGGGTTATGGCTACACCTTC	CASSLEGYGYTF
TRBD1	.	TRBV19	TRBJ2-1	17	TGTGCCAGTAGTATGGGGGTAGGTACAGGGGCATACAATGAGCAGTTCTTC	CASSMGVGTGAYNEQFF
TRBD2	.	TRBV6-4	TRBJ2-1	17	TGTGCCAGCAGTGACTCCCCGGGACTAGCGGGGGCCAATGAGCAGTTCTTC	CASSDSPGLAGANEQFF
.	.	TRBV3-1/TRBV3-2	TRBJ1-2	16	TGTGCCAGCAGCCAACAAAGACCCGGTGGGGAGTATGGCTACACCTTC	CASSQQRPGGEYGYTF